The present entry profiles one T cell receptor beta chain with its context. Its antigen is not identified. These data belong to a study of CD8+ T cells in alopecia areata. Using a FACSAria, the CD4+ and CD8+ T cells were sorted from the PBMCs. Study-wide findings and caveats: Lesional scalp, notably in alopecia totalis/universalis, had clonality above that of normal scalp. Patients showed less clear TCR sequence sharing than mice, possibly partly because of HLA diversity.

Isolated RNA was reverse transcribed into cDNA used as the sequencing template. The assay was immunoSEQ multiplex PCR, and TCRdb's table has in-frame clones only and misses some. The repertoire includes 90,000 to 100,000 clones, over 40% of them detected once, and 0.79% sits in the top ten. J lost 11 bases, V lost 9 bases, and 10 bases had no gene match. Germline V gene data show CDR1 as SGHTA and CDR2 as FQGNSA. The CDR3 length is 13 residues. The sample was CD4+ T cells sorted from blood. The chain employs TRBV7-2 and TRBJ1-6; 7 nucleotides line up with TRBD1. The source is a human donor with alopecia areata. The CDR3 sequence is CASSGTEHAPLHF. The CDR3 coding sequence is TGTGCCAGTTCCGGGACAGAGCACGCACCCCTCCACTTT.